Included here is one T cell receptor (beta chain) sequence, with context. CDR3 length: 12 amino acids. Trimming took off 5 bases at V and 4 bases at J, with 8 bases between the two ends. Germline loops: CDR1 SGHTA, CDR2 FQGNSA. The entry originates in a study of blood T cell repertoires in COVID-19. Sequencing was performed with immunoSEQ multiplex PCR; in TCRdb, only in-frame clones are kept and a portion is missing. The data show 310,000 or so clones, 89% seen once. This rearrangement joins TRBV7-2 to TRBJ1-2, with D unclear. Material: peripheral blood. The sequence came from a man between 18 and 35 years old who had recovered from COVID-19. The DNA of the CDR3 is TGTGCCAGCAGCCTGAGTCTCTATGGCTACACCTTC. It yields the protein CASSLSLYGYTF.